Here is one T cell receptor (beta chain) with its context. The antigen is undetermined. Amplified TCR beta CDR3 regions came from RNA transcripts. When the TCR CDR3 underwent first-round RT-PCR, the HTBI primer set was used. Each CDR3 protein gets one entry after TCRdb re-called the multiplex PCR reads with MiXCR. The table shows roughly 400,000 distinct CDR3 sequences, with over 12% occurring only once. The data were taken from a study of T cells in Graves' hyperthyroidism and ophthalmopathy. Study-level results: In blood, most of the thyroid clonotypes expanded above 0.001 were also present. Ophthalmopathy cases were set apart from stable hyperthyroidism by a 13 V-J model.

Germline V gene lookup returns CDR1 LGHDT and CDR2 YNNKEL (reference sequence). V lost 6 bases to trimming and J lost 2 bases; unmatched junction nucleotides: 5. There are 16 residues in the CDR3. Each person with ophthalmopathy scored at least 3 on the Clinical Activity Score, reached NOSPECS grade 4 or higher, and had been ill under 3 months. Criteria for exclusion of patients were uncontrolled infection, other autoimmune disease, pregnancy or lactation. Sample: blood. The clonotype comes from a man in his forties or fifties with Graves' ophthalmopathy. J is TRBJ2-2 and V is TRBV3-1; TRBD2 matches 11 bases. The CDR3 reads CASSSSGRTNTGELFF. CDR3 in DNA: TGTGCCAGCAGTTCTAGCGGGAGGACCAACACCGGGGAGCTGTTTTTT.